The 18 T cell receptor beta chains below were found in one sample sequenced in a study of prognosis after radiotherapy for stage I lung cancer. Amplification of the TCR beta CDR3 (from genomic DNA) was done by two-round multiplex PCR. Round-one PCR had primers specific to each TRBV and TRBJ gene. TCRdb called the multiplex PCR reads again in MiXCR, with one record for every CDR3 protein. The sample has approximately 8,800 distinct CDR3 sequences; 60% to 65% are singletons. Here the sequenced sample was PBMCs, taken before or after stereotactic body radiation therapy (not recorded which). These receptors came from a donor over 45 with non-small cell lung cancer.

The chain is built from TRBV12-3 or TRBV12-4 and TRBJ2-2; D remains unclear. CDR3 length: 13 amino acids. Trimming stripped 8 bases from V and 7 bases from J, with 14 bases between. The CDR3 nucleotides read TGTGCCAGCTACCGGACGGGCGTCGGGGAGCTGTTTTTT. Residues: CASYRTGVGELFF.

The rearrangement links TRBV19 to TRBJ1-1; 8 nucleotides align to TRBD1. Germline V gene data show CDR1 as LNHDA and CDR2 as SQIVND (reference sequence). The CDR3 length is 14 residues. The trim removed 9 bases at V and 0 bases at J, leaving 6 bases unmatched. CDR3 amino acids: CASRQGIVNTEAFF. In DNA, the CDR3 is TGTGCCAGCCGACAGGGGATTGTGAACACTGAAGCTTTCTTT.

This chain uses TRBV2 with TRBJ2-2; 11 positions match TRBD2. The CDR3 covers 15 residues. V was pared by 6 bases and J by 6 bases, with 6 bases of the junction left unmatched. Germline-derived CDR1 and CDR2 are SNHLY and FYNNEI. The CDR3 nucleotides are TGTGCCAGCAGGCGACTAGCGGGAACGGCCGGGGAGCTGTTTTTT. It codes for CASRRLAGTAGELFF.

The DNA for the CDR3 is TGTGCCAGCAGTCAGGACAGGGGGAGCCAGCCCCAGCATTTT. Translation: CASSQDRGSQPQHF. This chain joins TRBV6-1 and TRBJ1-5; the match to TRBD1 covers 10 bases. CDR3 length equals 14 residues. The V segment lost 5 bases and the J segment 7 bases; nucleotides outside the gene matches: 5. Germline V lookup: CDR1 MNHNS, CDR2 SASEGT.

A note on this clonotype: At one boundary the junction diverges from the germline segment, which might be a read error. This rearrangement joins TRBV9 to TRBJ2-2; a weak D match, TRBD2 (5 bases). Germline V gene data show CDR1 as SGDLS and CDR2 as YYNGEE. This CDR3 is 13 amino acids long. This chain's CDR3 is CASSLPRAGELFF. The CDR3 coding sequence is TGTGCCAGCAGCTTACCCCGGGCCGGGGAGCTTTTTTTT.

This clonotype occurred many times. This may be a read error: a much more frequent sequence differs by one nucleotide. This chain links TRBV25-1 with TRBJ1-1, with a possible D match to TRBD1 (6 bases). The CDR3 runs to 14 residues. The V gene's germline CDR1 is MGHDK and CDR2 SYGVNS. CDR3 sequence (DNA): TGTGCCGGCAGTGAGGGGGGCATGAACACTGAAGCTTTCTTT. Its protein product is CAGSEGGMNTEAFF.

By share, this clonotype ranks as medium-sized. The chain combines TRBV6-1 with TRBJ2-1; TRBD2 is a possible D gene (5 bases). Germline-derived CDR1 and CDR2 are MNHNS and SASEGT. Trimming pared 5 bases from V and 4 bases from J, leaving 15 bases between. The CDR3 has 15 amino acids. Here the CDR3 reads CASSLVEDGYNEQFF. The CDR3 nucleotides read TGTGCCAGCAGTCTCGTGGAGGATGGATACAATGAGCAGTTCTTC.

This clonotype is judged medium-sized. The chain links TRBV7-9 to TRBJ1-2; the D gene is possibly TRBD1 (6 bases). Germline V lookup: CDR1 SEHNR, CDR2 FQNEAQ (reference sequence). The CDR3 contains 12 residues. Trimming removed 5 bases at V and 6 bases at J, with 10 bases between. CDR3 sequence reads: CASSARQDGYTF. The DNA for the CDR3 is TGTGCCAGCAGCGCAAGACAGGATGGCTACACCTTC.

By its share, this clonotype is medium-sized (0.01 to 0.1%). This chain connects TRBV24-1 to TRBJ2-3; D is possibly TRBD1 (6 bases). Germline-derived CDR1 and CDR2 are KGHDR and SFDVKD. With 9 bases removed from V and 3 bases from J, the gap between germline ends came to 12 bases. This CDR3 spans 13 amino acids. CDR3 nucleotide sequence: TGTGCCACCGGCAGGGGTGGTACAGATACGCAGTATTTT. This sequence encodes CATGRGGTDTQYF.

This clonotype was seen ten or more times. This may be a read error, as it is one base from a much larger clone. The chain joins TRBV19 to TRBJ2-3; possibly TRBD2 for D (5 bases). Per germline, CDR1 LNHDA and CDR2 SQIVND (reference sequence). This CDR3 has 15 residues. V was shortened by 2 bases and J by 4 bases, with 13 bases between the two germline ends. The CDR3 DNA sequence: TGTGCCAGTAGTATAAGCCCTAGCCCCGCAGATACGCAGTATTTT. Translation: CASSISPSPADTQYF.

The chain couples TRBV6-2 or TRBV6-3 to TRBJ2-2; D may be TRBD1 or TRBD2 (5 bases each). There are 14 residues in the CDR3. V shed 0 bases and J shed 5 bases, with 7 bases lying between them. CDR1 and CDR2 (germline): MNHEY, SVGEGT. The CDR3 region is CASSYSGVTGELFF. The CDR3 coding sequence is TGTGCCAGCAGTTACTCGGGGGTAACCGGGGAGCTGTTTTTT.

V usage is TRBV6-2 or TRBV6-3 and J usage is TRBJ2-6; no firm D call. The CDR3 runs 15 residues. The germline V gene encodes CDR1 MNHEY and CDR2 SVGEGT. V was pared by 5 bases and J by 4 bases, with 12 bases between. The CDR3, as DNA: TGTGCCAGCAGTGTCGTTTCCCCGGGGGCCAACGTCCTGACTTTC. This codes for CASSVVSPGANVLTF.

This clonotype is medium-sized. This sequence joins TRBV11-1 and TRBJ2-1; D unclear. The CDR3 length is 14 residues. V was shortened by 1 base and J by 8 bases, with 12 bases between the two germline ends. Per germline, CDR1 SGHAT and CDR2 FQDESV (reference sequence). CDR3 nucleotide sequence: TGTGCCAGCAGCTTAGACCCGGTCGCCCATGAGCAGTTCTTC. Protein: CASSLDPVAHEQFF.

As regards this clonotype: One base separates it from a far larger clone, so it is likely a read error. The CDR3 region has the DNA TGCAGTGCTGACGGGGAGCGGGAGTTAAGGTACAATGAGCAGTTCTTC. It specifies CSADGERELRYNEQFF. The rearrangement joins TRBV20-1 to TRBJ2-5; 8 bases are a match to TRBD2. The J call could be wrong; TRBJ2-1 is a better fit for the DNA end. Germline V CDR1 and CDR2: DFQATT, SNEGSKA (reference sequence). This CDR3 has 16 amino acids.

This clonotype was recorded only once. A much larger clone differs from this one at a single base, so this may be a read error. The chain carries TRBV10-2 and TRBJ2-1, with 12 bases aligning to TRBD2. The CDR3 consists of 15 residues. Unmatched junction bases numbered 9, after V lost 6 bases and J lost 9 bases. In germline, CDR1 is WSHSY, CDR2 SAAADI. In DNA, the CDR3 is TGCGCCAGCAGCCCAACTAGCGGGAGGCTGAGTGAGCAGTTCTTC. It codes for CASSPTSGRLSEQFF.

By frequency in the sample, this clonotype is medium-sized. This chain links TRBV7-3 with TRBJ1-5; D uncertain. Trimming shortened V by 0 bases and J by 0 bases, and 18 bases separated the two germline ends. Germline CDR1 reads SGHTA; CDR2 reads FQGTGA. The CDR3 is made up of 19 amino acids. CDR3 amino acids: CASSLTKGTSQDSNQPQHF. The CDR3 coding sequence is TGTGCCAGCAGCTTAACGAAGGGAACATCCCAGGATAGCAATCAGCCCCAGCATTTT.

The chain carries TRBV19 and TRBJ1-2; D not resolved. Per the germline V gene, CDR1 is LNHDA and CDR2 is SQIVND (reference sequence). Trimming shortened V by 5 bases and J by 1 base, and 14 bases separated the two germline ends. There are 15 residues in the CDR3. CDR3 DNA: TGTGCCAGTAGTCCAAGGACTGAAAATAACTATGGCTACACCTTC. Its translation: CASSPRTENNYGYTF. Filled out from reference TRBV19 and TRBJ1-2, the complete variable domain reads DGGITQSPKYLFRKEGQNVTLSCEQNLNHDAMYWYRQDPGQGLRLIYYSQIVNDFQKGDIAEGYSVSREKKESFPLTVTSAQKNPTAFYLCASSPRTENNYGYTFGSGTRLTVV.

The V and J genes are TRBV11-2 and TRBJ2-1, with 12 nucleotides matching TRBD2. This CDR3 region has 15 residues. The V segment lost 5 bases and the J segment 4 bases; nucleotides outside the gene matches: 3. Looked up from germline, CDR1 is SGHAT and CDR2 is FQNNGV. CDR3 nucleotides: TGTGCCAGCAGCCAGACTAGCGGGAGATACAATGAGCAGTTCTTC. This codes for CASSQTSGRYNEQFF.